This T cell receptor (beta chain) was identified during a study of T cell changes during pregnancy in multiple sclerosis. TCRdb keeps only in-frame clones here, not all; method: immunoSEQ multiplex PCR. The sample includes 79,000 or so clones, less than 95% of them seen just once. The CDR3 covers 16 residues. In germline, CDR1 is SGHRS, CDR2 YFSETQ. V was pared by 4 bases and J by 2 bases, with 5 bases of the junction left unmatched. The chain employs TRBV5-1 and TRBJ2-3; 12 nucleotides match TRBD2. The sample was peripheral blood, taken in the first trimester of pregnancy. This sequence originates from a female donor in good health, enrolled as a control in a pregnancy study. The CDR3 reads CASSPTSGGTTDTQYF. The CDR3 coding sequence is TGCGCCAGCAGCCCCACTAGCGGGGGGACCACAGATACGCAGTATTTT.